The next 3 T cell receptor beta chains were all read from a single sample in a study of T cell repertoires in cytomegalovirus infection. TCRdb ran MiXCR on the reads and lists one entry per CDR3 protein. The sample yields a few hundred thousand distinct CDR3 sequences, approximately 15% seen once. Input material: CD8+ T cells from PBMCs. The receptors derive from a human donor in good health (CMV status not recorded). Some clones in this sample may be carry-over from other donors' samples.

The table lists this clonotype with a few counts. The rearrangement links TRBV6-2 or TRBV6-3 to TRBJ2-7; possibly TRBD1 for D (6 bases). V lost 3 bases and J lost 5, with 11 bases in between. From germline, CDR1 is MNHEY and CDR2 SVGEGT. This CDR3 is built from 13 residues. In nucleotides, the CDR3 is TGTGCCAGCAGTTATCCCACAGGGAACGAGCAGTACTTC. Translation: CASSYPTGNEQYF.

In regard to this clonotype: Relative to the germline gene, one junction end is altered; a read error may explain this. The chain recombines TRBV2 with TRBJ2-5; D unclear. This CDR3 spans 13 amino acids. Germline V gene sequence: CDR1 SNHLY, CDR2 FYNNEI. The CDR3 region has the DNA TGTGCCAGCAGTGAGGGGAACCAAGGGACCCAGTACTTC. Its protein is CASSEGNQGTQYF.

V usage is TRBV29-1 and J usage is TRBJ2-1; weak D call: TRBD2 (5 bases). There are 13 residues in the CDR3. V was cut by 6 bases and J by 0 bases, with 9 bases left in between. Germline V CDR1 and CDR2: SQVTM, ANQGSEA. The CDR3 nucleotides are TGCAGCGTCGACTACAGCTCCTACAATGAGCAGTTCTTC. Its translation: CSVDYSSYNEQFF.